The clone carrying this TCR beta chain was counted once. The antigen is undetermined. These data belong to a study of cytomegalovirus exposure and HLA in healthy donors. Study conclusions and caveats: CMV antigen specificity of a few CMV-associated chains was confirmed in vitro.

The CDR3 runs 11 residues. V was shortened by 6 bases and J by 7 bases, with 9 bases between the two germline ends. The germline V gene has CDR1 MNHEY and CDR2 SVGAGI. Assay: immunoSEQ multiplex PCR; the TCRdb copy retains only in-frame clones and omits some. This sample yields some 200,000 clones, of which 80% to 90% are seen a single time; around 15% belongs to the top ten. The receptor was isolated from a young woman in good health and CMV-seropositive. Sequencing was done on a sample of PBMCs. The V call is TRBV6-5, the J call TRBJ1-1, with D possibly being TRBD1 (5 bases). This CDR3 reads CASRTALEAFF. CDR3 DNA: TGTGCCAGCAGGACAGCCCTTGAAGCTTTCTTT.